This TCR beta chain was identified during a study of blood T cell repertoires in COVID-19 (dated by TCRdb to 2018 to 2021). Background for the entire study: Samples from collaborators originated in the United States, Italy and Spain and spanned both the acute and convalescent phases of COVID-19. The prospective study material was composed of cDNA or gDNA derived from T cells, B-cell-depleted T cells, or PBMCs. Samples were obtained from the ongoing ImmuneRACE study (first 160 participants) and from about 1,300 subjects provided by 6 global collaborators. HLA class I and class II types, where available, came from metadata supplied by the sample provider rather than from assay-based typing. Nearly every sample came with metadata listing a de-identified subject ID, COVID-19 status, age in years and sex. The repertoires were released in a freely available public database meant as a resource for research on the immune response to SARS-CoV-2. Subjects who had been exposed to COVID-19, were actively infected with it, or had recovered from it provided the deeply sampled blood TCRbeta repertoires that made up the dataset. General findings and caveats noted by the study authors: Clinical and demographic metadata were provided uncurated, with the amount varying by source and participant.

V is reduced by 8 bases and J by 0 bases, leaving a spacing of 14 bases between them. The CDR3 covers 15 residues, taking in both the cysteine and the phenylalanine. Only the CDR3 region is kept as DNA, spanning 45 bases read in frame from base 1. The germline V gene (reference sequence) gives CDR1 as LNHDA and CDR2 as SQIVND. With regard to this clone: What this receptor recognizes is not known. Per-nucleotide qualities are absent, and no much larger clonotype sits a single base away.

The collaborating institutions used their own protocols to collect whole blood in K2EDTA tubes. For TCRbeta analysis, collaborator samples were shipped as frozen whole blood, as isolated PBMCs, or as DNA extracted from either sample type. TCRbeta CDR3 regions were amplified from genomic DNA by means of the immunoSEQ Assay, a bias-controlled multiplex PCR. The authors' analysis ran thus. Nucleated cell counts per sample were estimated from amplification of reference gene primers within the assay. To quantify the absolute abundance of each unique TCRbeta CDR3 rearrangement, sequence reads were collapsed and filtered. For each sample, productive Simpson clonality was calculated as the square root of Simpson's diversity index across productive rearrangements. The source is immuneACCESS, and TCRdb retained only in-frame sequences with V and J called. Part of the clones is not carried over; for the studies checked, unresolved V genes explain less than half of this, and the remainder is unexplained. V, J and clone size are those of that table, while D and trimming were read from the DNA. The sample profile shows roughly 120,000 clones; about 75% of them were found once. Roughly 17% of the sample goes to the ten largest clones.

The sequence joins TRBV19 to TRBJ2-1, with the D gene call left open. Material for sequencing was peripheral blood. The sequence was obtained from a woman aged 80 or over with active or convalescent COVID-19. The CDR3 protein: CASSTAGSSYNEQFF. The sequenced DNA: TGTGCCAGTTCTACCGCAGGAAGCTCCTACAATGAGCAGTTCTTC. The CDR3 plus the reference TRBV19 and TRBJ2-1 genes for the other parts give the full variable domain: DGGITQSPKYLFRKEGQNVTLSCEQNLNHDAMYWYRQDPGQGLRLIYYSQIVNDFQKGDIAEGYSVSREKKESFPLTVTSAQKNPTAFYLCASSTAGSSYNEQFFGPGTRLTVL.